These 5 T cell receptor beta chains share one sample of origin, sequenced in a study of spatial heterogeneity in lung cancer. Study observations and caveats: Higher tumor mutation counts went along with higher counts of expanded intratumoral alpha and beta TCRs.

From the 5' RACE reads, TCRdb called clonotypes with MiXCR, one entry per CDR3 protein. The sample contains about 590 distinct CDR3 sequences, 20% to 25% of which appear only once. As for time point: sample taken at primary tumor resection. These receptors lack a known antigen. The specimen was lung tumor tissue, collected at surgery. The receptors originated from a male donor with early-stage non-small cell lung cancer.

A word on this clonotype: A library prepared for alpha chains yielded this beta chain as an off-target read; its size is of little meaning. The chain uses TRBV6-5 and TRBJ2-5; D gene uncertain. Trimming stripped 6 bases from V and 7 bases from J, with 12 bases between. The CDR3 runs 12 residues. CDR1 is MNHEY and CDR2 is SVGAGI in the germline V gene. For the CDR3, the DNA is TGTGCCAGCAGGCCGGATTGGGGGACCCAGTACTTC. As protein: CASRPDWGTQYF.

Of note for this clonotype: A library made for alpha chains picked up this beta chain off target, so its size means little. The chain employs TRBV20-1 and TRBJ2-7; D call uncertain. CDR3 length: 12 amino acids. Trimming took off 6 bases at V and 2 bases at J, with 11 bases between the two ends. Germline CDR1 and CDR2: DFQATT and SNEGSKA (reference sequence). The chain's CDR3 is CSAGTPPYEQYF. DNA of the CDR3: TGCAGTGCCGGAACCCCTCCCTACGAGCAGTACTTC.

Only a few counts were recorded for this clonotype. This beta chain is off target for a library built for alpha chains, so its abundance means little. The chain recombines TRBV20-1 with TRBJ1-1; D call uncertain. Trimming shortened V by 2 bases and J by 5 bases, and 12 bases separated the two germline ends. Germline V gene data show CDR1 as DFQATT and CDR2 as SNEGSKA (reference sequence). The CDR3 has 13 amino acids. CDR3 protein: CSARKTIWTEAFF. CDR3 in DNA: TGCAGTGCTAGAAAAACGATTTGGACTGAAGCTTTCTTT.

In its sample, this clonotype was seen a few times. The library was prepared for alpha chains; this beta chain is a stray read, so its frequency means little. This chain joins TRBV28 and TRBJ2-7; weak D call: TRBD2 (6 bases). CDR3 length: 14 residues. Germline assignment: CDR1 MDHEN and CDR2 SYDVKM. With 10 bases removed from V and 3 bases from J, the gap between germline ends came to 19 bases. This CDR3 reads CATTGSQQRYEQYF. DNA for the CDR3: TGTGCCACCACCGGGAGCCAACAACGCTACGAGCAGTACTTC.

This clonotype was detected a few times. This beta chain slipped into a library made for alpha chains as a stray read, so its size is not meaningful. This chain uses TRBV18 with TRBJ2-1; maybe TRBD1 (5 bases). Trimming took off 4 bases at V and 4 bases at J, with 11 bases between the two ends. The germline V gene has CDR1 KGHSH and CDR2 LQKENI. The CDR3 runs to 14 residues. The CDR3 reads CASSLQGYYNEQFF. CDR3 in DNA: TGTGCCAGCTCACTGCAGGGATATTACAATGAGCAGTTCTTC.